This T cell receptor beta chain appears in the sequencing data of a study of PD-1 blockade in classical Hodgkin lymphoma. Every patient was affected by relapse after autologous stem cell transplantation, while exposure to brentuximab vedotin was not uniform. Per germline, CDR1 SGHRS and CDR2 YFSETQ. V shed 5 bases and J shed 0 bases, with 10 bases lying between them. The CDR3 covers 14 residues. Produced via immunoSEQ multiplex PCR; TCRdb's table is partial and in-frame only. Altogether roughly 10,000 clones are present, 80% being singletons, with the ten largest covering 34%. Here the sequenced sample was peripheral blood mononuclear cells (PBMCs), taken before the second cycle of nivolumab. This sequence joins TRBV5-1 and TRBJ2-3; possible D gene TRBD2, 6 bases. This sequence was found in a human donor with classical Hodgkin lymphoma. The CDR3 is CASRGGPSTDTQYF. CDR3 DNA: TGCGCCAGCAGAGGAGGGCCTAGCACAGATACGCAGTATTTT. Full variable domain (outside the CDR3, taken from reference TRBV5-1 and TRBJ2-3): KAGVTQTPRYLIKTRGQQVTLSCSPISGHRSVSWYQQTPGQGLQFLFEYFSETQRNKGNFPGRFSGRQFSNSRSEMNVSTLELGDSALYLCASRGGPSTDTQYFGPGTRLTVL.